One and the same sample provided the 5 T cell receptor beta chains below, sequenced in a study of molecular identifiers for immune sequencing clone quantification. TCRdb called the PCR reads again in MiXCR, with one record for every CDR3 protein. The table has approximately 590,000 distinct CDR3 sequences, 25% seen once. Sequencing was carried out using naive CD8+ T cells from blood, with Jurkat cell RNA spiked in. Subset here: FACS-sorted CD8+CD4-CCR7+CD45RA+ naive T cells. The receptors here all came from a human donor in good health. Some libraries in this study had Jurkat cell RNA spiked in.

V usage is TRBV5-6 and J usage is TRBJ1-6; 7 nucleotides agree with TRBD1. CDR1 and CDR2 from the germline V gene are SGHDT and YYEEEE. CDR3 length: 15 amino acids. V dropped 3 bases and J dropped 15; count of bases not matched to a gene: 15. CDR3 sequence (DNA): TGTGCCAGCAGCTCGGGACAGAACTATAATTCTGACCTCCACTTT. Its translation is CASSSGQNYNSDLHF.

Of note for this clonotype: The junction differs from germline at one of its ends, possibly a read error. V and J are TRBV12-5 and TRBJ1-1; 9 bases line up with TRBD1. Germline loops: CDR1 LGHNT, CDR2 FRNRAP. CDR3 length equals 17 residues. The CDR3 DNA reads as TGTGCTAGTGGTTTGGTGGGACAGGGAGGGATAAACACTGAAGCTTACTTT. It codes for CASGLVGQGGINTEAYF.

Worth noting for this clonotype: One end of the junction does not line up with germline, which may come from a read error. The genes are TRBV7-9 and TRBJ2-1; 7 positions agree with TRBD2. The length of the CDR3 is 15 residues. Germline V lookup: CDR1 SEHNR, CDR2 FQNEAQ (reference sequence). CDR3 in amino acids: CASSLAANPYNEQFF. CDR3 nucleotide sequence: TGTGCCAGCAGCCTAGCGGCAAACCCCTACAATGAGCAGTTCTTC.

The chain uses TRBV5-1 and TRBJ2-7, with 11 positions matching TRBD2. Germline assignment: CDR1 SGHRS and CDR2 YFSETQ. The CDR3 totals 17 residues. The V gene end was trimmed by 3 bases and the J gene end by 1 base; junction bases not matched to a gene: 9. The CDR3 DNA is TGCGCCAGCAGCTCAAGACTAGCGGGATCCGCATCCTACGAGCAGTACTTC. It is translated as CASSSRLAGSASYEQYF. The variable domain in full, with the rest retrieved from reference TRBV5-1 and TRBJ2-7, is KAGVTQTPRYLIKTRGQQVTLSCSPISGHRSVSWYQQTPGQGLQFLFEYFSETQRNKGNFPGRFSGRQFSNSRSEMNVSTLELGDSALYLCASSSRLAGSASYEQYFGPGTRLTVT.

Regarding this clonotype: A much larger clone differs from this one at a single base, so this may be a read error. The chain's CDR3 is CASSHTDLGEETQYF. The CDR3 coding sequence is TGTGCCAGCAGCCATACTGACCTCGGAGAAGAGACCCAGTACTTC. The chain uses TRBV14 and TRBJ2-5, with D unresolved. With 3 bases removed from V and 3 bases from J, the gap between germline ends came to 14 bases. This CDR3 contains 15 residues. In germline, CDR1 is SGHDN, CDR2 FVKESK.